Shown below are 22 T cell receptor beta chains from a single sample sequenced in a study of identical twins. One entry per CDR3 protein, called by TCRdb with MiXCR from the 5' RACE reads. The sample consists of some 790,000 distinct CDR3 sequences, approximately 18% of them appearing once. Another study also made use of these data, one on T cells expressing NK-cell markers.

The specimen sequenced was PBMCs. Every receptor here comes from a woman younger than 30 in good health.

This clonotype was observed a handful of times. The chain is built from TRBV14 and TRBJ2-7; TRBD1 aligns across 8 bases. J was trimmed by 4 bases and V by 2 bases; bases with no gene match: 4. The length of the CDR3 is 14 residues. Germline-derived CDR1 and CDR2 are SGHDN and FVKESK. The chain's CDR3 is CASSQWTGSYEQYF. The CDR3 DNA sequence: TGTGCCAGCAGCCAATGGACAGGGTCGTACGAGCAGTACTTC.

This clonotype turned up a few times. Written as DNA, the CDR3 is TGTGCCAGCAGCTATGCGGGACTGGCCTACGAGCAGTACTTC. Its translation is CASSYAGLAYEQYF. This chain uses TRBV28 with TRBJ2-7; TRBD2 might be the D (6 bases). The germline CDR1 and CDR2 sequences are MDHEN and SYDVKM. The CDR3 is made up of 14 amino acids. The V end lost 6 bases, the J end lost 2 bases, and 14 bases lay between the germline ends.

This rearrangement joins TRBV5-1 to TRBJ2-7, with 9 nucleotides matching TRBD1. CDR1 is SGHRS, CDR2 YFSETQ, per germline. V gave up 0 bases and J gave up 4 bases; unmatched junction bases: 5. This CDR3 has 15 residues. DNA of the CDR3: TGCGCCAGCAGCTTGGTGGACAGGGGAATTTACGAGCAGTACTTC. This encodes CASSLVDRGIYEQYF.

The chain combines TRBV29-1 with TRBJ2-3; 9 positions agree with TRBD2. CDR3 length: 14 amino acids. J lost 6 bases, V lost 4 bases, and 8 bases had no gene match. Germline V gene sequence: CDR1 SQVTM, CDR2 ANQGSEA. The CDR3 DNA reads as TGCAGCGTTGGGAGTAGCGGGAGATCTGATACGCAGTATTTT. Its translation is CSVGSSGRSDTQYF.

The CDR3 DNA sequence: TGTGCCAGCAGCCCCGGGCGGGAGTCCTACGAGCAGTACTTC. Translating it yields CASSPGRESYEQYF. The chain links TRBV11-2 to TRBJ2-7, with 7 bases matching TRBD2. Per the germline V gene, CDR1 is SGHAT and CDR2 is FQNNGV. This CDR3 has 14 residues. J gave up 1 base and V 5 bases, and 5 bases lay outside the gene matches.

The CDR3 nucleotides are TGTGCCAGCAGCTTAATACAGGGGGCCTGCAATCAGCCCCAGCATTTT. Amino acid sequence: CASSLIQGACNQPQHF. V is TRBV7-3 and J is TRBJ1-5; 9 bases are shared with TRBD1. The CDR3 has 16 residues. CDR1 is SGHTA, CDR2 FQGTGA, per germline. V was clipped by 1 base and J by 2 bases; unmatched bases: 3.

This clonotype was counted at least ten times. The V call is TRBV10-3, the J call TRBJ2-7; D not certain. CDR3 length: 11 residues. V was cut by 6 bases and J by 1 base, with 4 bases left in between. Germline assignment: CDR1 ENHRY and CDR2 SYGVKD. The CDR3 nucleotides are TGTGCCATCAGGGGGTCCTACGAGCAGTACTTC. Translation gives CAIRGSYEQYF.

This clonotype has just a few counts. The CDR3 DNA follows: TGCAGTGCTAGAGATAGGGCGGATGGCTACACCTTC. Translation gives CSARDRADGYTF. The chain links TRBV20-1 to TRBJ1-2; no definite D call. Germline CDR1 reads DFQATT; CDR2 reads SNEGSKA (reference sequence). V gave up 0 bases and J gave up 6 bases, with 8 bases separating them. The CDR3 is 12 residues long.

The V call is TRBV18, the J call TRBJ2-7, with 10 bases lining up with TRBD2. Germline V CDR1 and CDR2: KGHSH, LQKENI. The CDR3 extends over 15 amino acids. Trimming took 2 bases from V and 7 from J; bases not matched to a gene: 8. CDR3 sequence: CASSPSSGRLREQYF. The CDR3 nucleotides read TGTGCCAGCTCACCATCTAGCGGGAGATTGCGGGAGCAGTACTTC.

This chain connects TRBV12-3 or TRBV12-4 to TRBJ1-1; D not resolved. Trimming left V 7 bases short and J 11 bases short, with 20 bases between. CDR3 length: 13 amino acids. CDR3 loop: CASTQGPLVGAFF. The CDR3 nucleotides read TGTGCCAGCACCCAAGGCCCTCTGGTGGGGGCTTTCTTT.

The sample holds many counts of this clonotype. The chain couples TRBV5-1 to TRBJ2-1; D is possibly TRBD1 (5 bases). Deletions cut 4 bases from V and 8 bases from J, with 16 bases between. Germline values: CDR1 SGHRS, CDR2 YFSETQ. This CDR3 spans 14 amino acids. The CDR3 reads CASSGASFGDEQFF. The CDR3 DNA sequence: TGCGCCAGCAGCGGGGCTAGTTTTGGGGATGAGCAGTTCTTC. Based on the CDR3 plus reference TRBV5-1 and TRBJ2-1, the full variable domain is KAGVTQTPRYLIKTRGQQVTLSCSPISGHRSVSWYQQTPGQGLQFLFEYFSETQRNKGNFPGRFSGRQFSNSRSEMNVSTLELGDSALYLCASSGASFGDEQFFGPGTRLTVL.

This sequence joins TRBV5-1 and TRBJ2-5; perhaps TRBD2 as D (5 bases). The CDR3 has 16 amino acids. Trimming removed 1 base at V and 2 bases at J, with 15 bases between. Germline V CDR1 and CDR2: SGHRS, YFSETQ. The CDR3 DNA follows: TGCGCCAGCAGCTTGTCTGCGGGTCGCTCACAAGAGACCCAGTACTTC. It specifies CASSLSAGRSQETQYF.

The CDR3 DNA follows: TGTGCCAGCAGCCAAGCAGGCCACCCGGGCGAGCAGTTCTTC. As protein: CASSQAGHPGEQFF. The rearrangement joins TRBV3-1 to TRBJ2-1; D is ambiguous. Trimming pared 1 base from V and 10 bases from J, leaving 14 bases between. This CDR3 comprises 14 residues. Germline V CDR1 and CDR2: LGHDT, YNNKEL (reference sequence).

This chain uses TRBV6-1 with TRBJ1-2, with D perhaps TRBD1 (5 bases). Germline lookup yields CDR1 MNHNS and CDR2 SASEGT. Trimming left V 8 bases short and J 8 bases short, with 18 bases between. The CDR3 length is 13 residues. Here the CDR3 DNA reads TGTGCCAGCGTAAAGGGCCAGGGCGGCGGCTACACCTTC. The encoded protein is CASVKGQGGGYTF.

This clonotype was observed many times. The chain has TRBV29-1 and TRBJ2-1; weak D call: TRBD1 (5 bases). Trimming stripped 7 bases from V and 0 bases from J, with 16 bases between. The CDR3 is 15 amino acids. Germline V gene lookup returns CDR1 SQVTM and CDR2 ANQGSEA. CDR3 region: CSARGAGSSYNEQFF. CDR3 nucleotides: TGCAGCGCCCGTGGGGCCGGCAGCTCCTACAATGAGCAGTTCTTC.

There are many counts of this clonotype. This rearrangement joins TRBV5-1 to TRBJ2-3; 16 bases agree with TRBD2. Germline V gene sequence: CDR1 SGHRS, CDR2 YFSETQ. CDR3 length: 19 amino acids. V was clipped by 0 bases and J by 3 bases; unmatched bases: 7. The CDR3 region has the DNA TGCGCCAGCAGCTTGGCCGGGGGACTAGCGGGGGGGCCGACAGATACGCAGTATTTT. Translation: CASSLAGGLAGGPTDTQYF. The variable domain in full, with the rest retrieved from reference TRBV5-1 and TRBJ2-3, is KAGVTQTPRYLIKTRGQQVTLSCSPISGHRSVSWYQQTPGQGLQFLFEYFSETQRNKGNFPGRFSGRQFSNSRSEMNVSTLELGDSALYLCASSLAGGLAGGPTDTQYFGPGTRLTVL.

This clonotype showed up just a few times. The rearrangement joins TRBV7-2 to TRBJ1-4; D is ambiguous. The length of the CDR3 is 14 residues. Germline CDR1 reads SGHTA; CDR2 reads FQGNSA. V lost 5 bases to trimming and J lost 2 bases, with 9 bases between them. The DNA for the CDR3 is TGTGCCAGCAGCCCGAGTAGGACTAATGAAAAACTGTTTTTT. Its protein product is CASSPSRTNEKLFF. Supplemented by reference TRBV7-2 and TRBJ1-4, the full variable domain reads GAGVSQSPSNKVTEKGKDVELRCDPISGHTALYWYRQSLGQGLEFLIYFQGNSAPDKSGLPSDRFSAERTGGSVSTLTIQRTQQEDSAVYLCASSPSRTNEKLFFGSGTQLSVL.

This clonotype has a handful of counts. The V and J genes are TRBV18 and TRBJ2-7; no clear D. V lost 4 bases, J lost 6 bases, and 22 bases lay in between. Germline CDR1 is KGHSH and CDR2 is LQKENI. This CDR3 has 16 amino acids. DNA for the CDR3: TGTGCCAGCTCACACGCGGTGAATGTGGGTTCCGCCGAGCAGTACTTC. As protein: CASSHAVNVGSAEQYF. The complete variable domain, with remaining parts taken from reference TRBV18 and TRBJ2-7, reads NAGVMQNPRHLVRRRGQEARLRCSPMKGHSHVYWYRQLPEEGLKFMVYLQKENIIDESGMPKERFSAEFPKEGPSILRIQQVVRGDSAAYFCASSHAVNVGSAEQYFGPGTRLTVT.

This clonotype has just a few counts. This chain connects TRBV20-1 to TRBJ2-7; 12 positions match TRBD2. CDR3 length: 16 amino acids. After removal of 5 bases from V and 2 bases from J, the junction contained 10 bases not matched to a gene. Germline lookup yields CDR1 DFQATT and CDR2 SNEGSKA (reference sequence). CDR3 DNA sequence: TGCAGTGCTGGCCGGCGGCTAGCGGGAGGGACCTACGAGCAGTACTTC. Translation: CSAGRRLAGGTYEQYF.

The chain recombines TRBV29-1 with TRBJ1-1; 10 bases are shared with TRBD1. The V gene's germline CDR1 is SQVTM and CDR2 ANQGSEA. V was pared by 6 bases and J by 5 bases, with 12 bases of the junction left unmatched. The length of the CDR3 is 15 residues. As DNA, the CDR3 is TGCAGCGTAGCCGGGACAGGGGAGGGGAGAACTGAAGCTTTCTTT. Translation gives CSVAGTGEGRTEAFF. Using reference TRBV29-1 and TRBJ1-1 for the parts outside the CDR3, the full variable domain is SAVISQKPSRDICQRGTSLTIQCQVDSQVTMMFWYRQQPGQSLTLIATANQGSEATYESGFVIDKFPISRPNLTFSTLTVSNMSPEDSSIYLCSVAGTGEGRTEAFFGQGTRLTVV.

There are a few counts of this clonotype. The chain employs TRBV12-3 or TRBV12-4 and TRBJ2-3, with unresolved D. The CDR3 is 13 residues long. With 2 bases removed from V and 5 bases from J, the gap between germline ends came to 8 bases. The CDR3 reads CASSLNSGDTQYF. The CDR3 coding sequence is TGTGCCAGCAGTTTAAATTCCGGAGATACGCAGTATTTT.

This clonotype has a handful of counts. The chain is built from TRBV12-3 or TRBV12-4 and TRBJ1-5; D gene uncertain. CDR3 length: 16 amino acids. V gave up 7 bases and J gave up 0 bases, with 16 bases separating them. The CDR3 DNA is TGTGCCAGCATCATAACGCGGAGACATAGCAATCAGCCCCAGCATTTT. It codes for CASIITRRHSNQPQHF.